The 18 T cell receptor beta chains reported below all come from one sample, sequenced in a study of response to subunit inactivated influenza vaccine. A single record per CDR3 protein comes from TCRdb applying MiXCR to the RT-PCR reads. Of approximately 680,000 distinct CDR3 sequences in the sample, 15% to 18% were seen once. The specimen comprised PBMCs from blood, sampled 11 to 12 days after vaccination. The receptors were sampled from a man aged 50-59 years who received an inactivated influenza vaccine.

The chain couples TRBV28 to TRBJ1-2; tentatively, D is TRBD1 (5 bases). CDR1 and CDR2 (germline): MDHEN, SYDVKM. V gave up 4 bases and J gave up 4 bases, with 10 bases separating them. The CDR3 is made up of 13 amino acids. The CDR3 is CASSSHRSYGYTF. CDR3 nucleotides: TGTGCCAGCAGTTCCCACAGGTCCTATGGCTACACCTTC.

The V gene is TRBV7-9, the J gene TRBJ2-5, with 10 bases that match TRBD1. The CDR3 covers 16 residues. The V and J ends lost 2 bases and 5 bases, in that order; junction bases with no gene match: 8. Germline CDR1 SEHNR, CDR2 FQNEAQ (reference sequence). The CDR3 region is CASSLTSGQGMETQYF. The CDR3 DNA reads TGTGCCAGCAGCTTAACCTCGGGACAGGGGATGGAGACCCAGTACTTC.

The gene calls are TRBV15 and TRBJ2-3; perhaps TRBD2 as D (5 bases). The CDR3 has 18 residues. Germline CDR1 reads LNHNV; CDR2 reads YYDKDF (reference sequence). Trimming cost V 0 bases and J 0 bases, with 16 bases left between them. In DNA form, the CDR3 reads TGTGCCACCAGCAGAGACGTGCAAAGAGACTACAGCACAGATACGCAGTATTTT. Amino acids: CATSRDVQRDYSTDTQYF.

Here the CDR3 reads CASSGDSPLHF. In DNA, the CDR3 is TGTGCCAGCTCAGGGGATTCACCCCTCCACTTT. The chain is built from TRBV28 and TRBJ1-6, with D tentatively TRBD1 (6 bases). This CDR3 contains 11 residues. Germline CDR1 reads MDHEN; CDR2 reads SYDVKM. V was pared by 8 bases and J by 8 bases, with 7 bases between.

The V call is TRBV7-2, the J call TRBJ1-2; D unresolved. Trimming cost V 5 bases and J 4 bases, with 14 bases left between them. The CDR3 has 14 residues. Germline V lookup: CDR1 SGHTA, CDR2 FQGNSA. The CDR3 DNA sequence: TGTGCCAGCAGCCCGGCCTGGGGATCCTATGGCTACACCTTC. This sequence encodes CASSPAWGSYGYTF.

The V call is TRBV24-1, the J call TRBJ2-1, with D perhaps matching TRBD1 (6 bases). This CDR3 is 12 amino acids long. Trimming shortened V by 5 bases and J by 10 bases, and 11 bases separated the two germline ends. Germline values: CDR1 KGHDR, CDR2 SFDVKD. In DNA, the CDR3 is TGTGCCACCAGTGTAGGGGGATGGGAGCAGTTCTTC. Its translation: CATSVGGWEQFF.

Of note for this clonotype: Mismatch with germline at one junction end may stem from a read error. The chain combines TRBV5-1 with TRBJ1-2; TRBD1 is a possible D gene (5 bases). The CDR3 runs to 13 residues. CDR1 SGHRS and CDR2 YFSETQ come from the germline V gene. This CDR3 is CASSIGRDYRYTF. DNA for the CDR3: TGCGCCAGCAGCATCGGACGGGACTATCGCTACACCTTC.

The CDR3 sequence is CASSKSAPPRADTQYF. For the CDR3, the DNA is TGTGCCAGCAGCAAATCCGCTCCCCCTAGAGCAGATACGCAGTATTTT. The chain employs TRBV21-1 and TRBJ2-3; whether TRBD2, the table's D call, matches the DNA was not checked. TRBV21-1 is a documented pseudogene. There are 16 residues in the CDR3.

In its sample, this clonotype was seen a few times. The V and J genes are TRBV10-3 and TRBJ2-7; the match to TRBD1 covers 8 bases. This CDR3 comprises 13 residues. With V trimmed by 5 bases and J by 5 bases, 5 bases remained unmatched. CDR1 is ENHRY, CDR2 SYGVKD, per germline. The CDR3 DNA follows: TGTGCCATCAGTATCCCAGGGGGCGACGAGCAGTACTTC. Its protein product is CAISIPGGDEQYF.

The CDR3 DNA follows: TGCAGTCAACAGCAACTTAACACAGATACGCAGTATTTT. Translated, it gives CSQQQLNTDTQYF. The rearrangement links TRBV20-1 to TRBJ2-3; D uncertain. Between the trimmed V and J ends, which lost 8 bases and 2 bases, there was a span of 14 bases. There are 13 residues in the CDR3. Per the germline V gene, CDR1 is DFQATT and CDR2 is SNEGSKA (reference sequence).

This chain connects TRBV5-6 to TRBJ2-5; tentative D call: TRBD2 (5 bases). V lost 1 base to trimming and J lost 7 bases, with 11 bases between them. This CDR3 has 13 amino acids. CDR1 is SGHDT, CDR2 YYEEEE, per germline. CDR3 coding DNA: TGTGCCAGCAGCTTGCGGGGTCTCGGGACCCAGTACTTC. Protein sequence: CASSLRGLGTQYF.

The chain recombines TRBV6-5 with TRBJ2-7; TRBD1 matches at 8 bases. V shed 0 bases, J shed 4 bases, and the junction held 5 bases outside the gene matches. Germline V gene sequence: CDR1 MNHEY, CDR2 SVGAGI. The CDR3 runs to 15 residues. The CDR3 coding sequence is TGTGCCAGCAGTTACTCGTGGAGACAGGGGTACGAGCAGTACTTC. Encoded protein: CASSYSWRQGYEQYF.

The chain links TRBV10-2 to TRBJ1-6; no clear D gene. Between the trimmed V and J ends, which lost 4 bases and 6 bases, there was a span of 7 bases. Germline V gene lookup returns CDR1 WSHSY and CDR2 SAAADI. The CDR3 is 13 residues long. The CDR3 sequence is CASSGRINSPLHF. Here the CDR3 DNA reads TGCGCCAGCAGTGGACGGATTAATTCACCCCTCCACTTT.

In DNA form, the CDR3 reads TGTGCCAGCAACACGCAGGGGGCGAATGAAAAACTGTTTTTT. This sequence encodes CASNTQGANEKLFF. This chain joins TRBV6-1 and TRBJ1-4; 8 bases fit TRBD1. This CDR3 is 14 amino acids long. In germline, CDR1 is MNHNS, CDR2 SASEGT. The V and J ends lost 7 bases and 5 bases, in that order; junction bases with no gene match: 6.

The V and J genes are TRBV5-6 and TRBJ2-2; a possible D gene is TRBD1 (6 bases). The CDR3 has 13 residues. Germline lookup yields CDR1 SGHDT and CDR2 YYEEEE. The V end was cut by 6 bases, the J end by 7 bases, with 13 bases between. CDR3 in DNA: TGTGCCAGCATCAGGGGCCAGGACGGGGAGCTGTTTTTT. Translated: CASIRGQDGELFF. The full variable domain, its missing parts supplied by reference TRBV5-6 and TRBJ2-2, is DAGVTQSPTHLIKTRGQQVTLRCSPKSGHDTVSWYQQALGQGPQFIFQYYEEEERQRGNFPDRFSGHQFPNYSSELNVNALLLGDSALYLCASIRGQDGELFFGEGSRLTVL.

The gene calls are TRBV20-1 and TRBJ1-5, with 8 nucleotides matching TRBD1. The CDR3 spans 13 residues. Trimming removed 6 bases from V and 3 bases from J; junction bases left unmatched: 4. CDR1 and CDR2 (germline): DFQATT, SNEGSKA (reference sequence). CDR3 protein: CSARTGINQPQHF. The CDR3 bases are TGCAGTGCGAGGACAGGGATCAATCAGCCCCAGCATTTT.

This clonotype has more than one count but fewer than ten. The chain recombines TRBV7-2 with TRBJ1-1; D is uncertain. The CDR3 contains 15 residues. Germline CDR1 SGHTA, CDR2 FQGNSA. V was clipped by 0 bases and J by 0 bases, with 8 bases between them. In nucleotides, the CDR3 is TGTGCCAGCAGCTTAGCGTCCCGGCTGAACACTGAAGCTTTCTTT. Its translation is CASSLASRLNTEAFF.

V and J are TRBV5-1 and TRBJ1-3; D call uncertain. Germline V CDR1 and CDR2: SGHRS, YFSETQ. V lost 4 bases, J lost 0 bases, and 11 bases lay in between. This CDR3 region has 15 residues. CDR3 amino acids: CASSPSADSGNTIYF. The CDR3 region has the DNA TGCGCCAGCAGCCCGTCCGCCGACTCTGGAAACACCATATATTTT.